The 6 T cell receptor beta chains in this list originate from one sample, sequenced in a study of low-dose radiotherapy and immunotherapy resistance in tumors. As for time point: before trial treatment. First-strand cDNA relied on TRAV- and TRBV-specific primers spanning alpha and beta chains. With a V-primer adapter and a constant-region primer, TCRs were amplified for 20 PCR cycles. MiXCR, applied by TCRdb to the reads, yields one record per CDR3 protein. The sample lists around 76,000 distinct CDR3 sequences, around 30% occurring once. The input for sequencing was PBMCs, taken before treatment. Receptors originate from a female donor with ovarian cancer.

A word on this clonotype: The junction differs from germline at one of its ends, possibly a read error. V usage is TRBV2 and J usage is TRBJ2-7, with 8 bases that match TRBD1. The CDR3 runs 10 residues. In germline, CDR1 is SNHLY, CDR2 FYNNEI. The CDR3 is CASTMGQAAF. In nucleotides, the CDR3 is TGTGCCAGCACCATGGGACAGGCCGCCTTC.

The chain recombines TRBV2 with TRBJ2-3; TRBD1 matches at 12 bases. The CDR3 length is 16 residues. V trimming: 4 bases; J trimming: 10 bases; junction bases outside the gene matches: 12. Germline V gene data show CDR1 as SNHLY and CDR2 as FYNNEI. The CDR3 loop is CASSVKGGQGAGAQYF. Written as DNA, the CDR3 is TGTGCCAGCAGTGTTAAGGGGGGACAGGGGGCCGGGGCGCAGTATTTT. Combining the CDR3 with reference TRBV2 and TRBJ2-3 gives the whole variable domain EPEVTQTPSHQVTQMGQEVILRCVPISNHLYFYWYRQILGQKVEFLVSFYNNEISEKSEIFDDQFSVERPDGSNFTLKIRSTKLEDSAMYFCASSVKGGQGAGAQYFGPGTRLTVL.

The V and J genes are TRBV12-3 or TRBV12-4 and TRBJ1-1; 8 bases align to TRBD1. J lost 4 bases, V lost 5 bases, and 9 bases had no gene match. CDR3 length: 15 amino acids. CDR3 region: CASSPSGGRGTEAFF. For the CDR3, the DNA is TGTGCCAGCAGTCCGTCAGGGGGCAGAGGCACTGAAGCTTTCTTT.

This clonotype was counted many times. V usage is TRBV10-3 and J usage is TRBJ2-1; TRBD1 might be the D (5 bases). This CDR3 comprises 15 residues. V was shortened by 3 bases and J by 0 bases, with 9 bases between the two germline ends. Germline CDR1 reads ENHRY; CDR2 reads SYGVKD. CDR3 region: CAISDSDSSYNEQFF. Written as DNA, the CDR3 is TGTGCCATCAGTGACAGCGACAGCTCCTACAATGAGCAGTTCTTC.

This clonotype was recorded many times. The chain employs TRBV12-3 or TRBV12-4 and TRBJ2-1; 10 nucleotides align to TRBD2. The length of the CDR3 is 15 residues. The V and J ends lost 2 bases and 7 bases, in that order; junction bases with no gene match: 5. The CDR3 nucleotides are TGTGCCAGCAGTTTACTCGTTAGCGGGAGGAATGAGCAGTTCTTC. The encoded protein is CASSLLVSGRNEQFF.

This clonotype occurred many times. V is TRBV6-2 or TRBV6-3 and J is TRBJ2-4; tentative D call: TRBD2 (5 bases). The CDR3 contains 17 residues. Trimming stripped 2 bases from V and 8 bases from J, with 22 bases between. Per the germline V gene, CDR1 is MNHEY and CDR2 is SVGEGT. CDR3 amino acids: CASSYAAGPSTTYIQYF. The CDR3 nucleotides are TGTGCCAGCAGTTACGCCGCGGGCCCCTCGACGACGTACATTCAGTACTTC.